The 30 T cell receptor beta chains reported below all come from one sample, sequenced in a study of glioma-infiltrating T cells after dendritic cell vaccination. This table comes from immunoSEQ multiplex PCR, and its TCRdb copy is limited to in-frame clones, with some not included. The table lists 85,000 to 110,000 clones, approximately 80% of them singletons, with approximately 12% in the top ten. The sequenced sample was blood, obtained before dendritic cell vaccination. Every receptor here comes from a human donor with glioblastoma.

This clone was recorded once. The genes are TRBV29-1 and TRBJ2-2, with 7 bases matching TRBD1. V lost 7 bases to trimming and J lost 4 bases; unmatched junction nucleotides: 6. The CDR3 is 13 residues long. Germline assignment: CDR1 SQVTM and CDR2 ANQGSEA. The CDR3 DNA is TGCAGCGCAGGACAGGTATTCACCGGGGAGCTGTTTTTT. Protein product: CSAGQVFTGELFF.

The chain combines TRBV7-9 with TRBJ2-6; D remains ambiguous. Germline V lookup: CDR1 SEHNR, CDR2 FQNEAQ (reference sequence). Trimming left V 5 bases short and J 6 bases short, with 8 bases between. CDR3 length: 13 amino acids. Written as DNA, the CDR3 is TGTGCCAGCAGCCCGGTCTTGGCCAACGTCCTGACTTTC. This encodes CASSPVLANVLTF.

The chain recombines TRBV5-1 with TRBJ1-3; 7 bases map to TRBD1. The CDR3 runs to 16 residues. CDR1 is SGHRS, CDR2 YFSETQ, per germline. Trimming cost V 2 bases and J 2 bases; bases outside gene matches: 7. The CDR3 reads CASSLGGGGPGNTIYF. The CDR3 bases are TGCGCCAGCAGCTTAGGGGGCGGAGGGCCTGGAAACACCATATATTTT.

The rearrangement joins TRBV7-6 to TRBJ2-7, with 8 bases matching TRBD1. The CDR3 is 19 residues long. V lost 0 bases, J lost 0 bases, and 13 bases stayed unmatched. The germline V gene has CDR1 SGHVS and CDR2 FNYEAQ. This CDR3 reads CASSLAQGQGYLNSYEQYF. DNA for the CDR3: TGTGCCAGCAGCTTAGCACAAGGACAGGGCTACCTAAACTCCTACGAGCAGTACTTC.

This chain uses TRBV12-5 with TRBJ2-6; 7 bases map to TRBD1. Germline lookup yields CDR1 LGHNT and CDR2 FRNRAP. The CDR3 totals 19 residues. V was clipped by 0 bases and J by 0 bases; unmatched bases: 8. The CDR3 spells CASGLVLRGLSSGANVLTF. The DNA for the CDR3 is TGTGCTAGTGGTTTGGTACTTAGGGGGCTCAGCTCTGGGGCCAACGTCCTGACTTTC.

About this clone: This sample also contains other DNA sequences that code for the same CDR3. The chain has TRBV7-2 and TRBJ2-3, with 10 bases fitting TRBD2. This CDR3 is 16 amino acids long. CDR1 is SGHTA, CDR2 FQGNSA, per germline. V shed 2 bases and J 5 bases; nucleotides not matched to a gene: 7. CDR3 in DNA: TGTGCCAGCAGCTTAACCAGCGGGGGGGCCCAAGATACGCAGTATTTT. It translates to CASSLTSGGAQDTQYF.

This chain links TRBV14 with TRBJ2-1, with 7 bases matching TRBD1. After removal of 4 bases from V and 8 bases from J, the junction contained 5 bases not matched to a gene. Germline lookup yields CDR1 SGHDN and CDR2 FVKESK. The CDR3 is 13 amino acids. The CDR3 region has the DNA TGTGCCAGCAGCCGTAGACAGGGTTATGAGCAGTTCTTC. Its protein product is CASSRRQGYEQFF. The variable domain in full, with the rest retrieved from reference TRBV14 and TRBJ2-1, is EAGVTQFPSHSVIEKGQTVTLRCDPISGHDNLYWYRRVMGKEIKFLLHFVKESKQDESGMPNNRFLAERTGGTYSTLKVQPAELEDSGVYFCASSRRQGYEQFFGPGTRLTVL.

The V and J genes are TRBV27 and TRBJ1-1; D is perhaps TRBD1 (5 bases). V was shortened by 5 bases and J by 4 bases, with 17 bases between the two germline ends. CDR1 is MNHEY and CDR2 is SMNVEV in the germline V gene (reference sequence). This CDR3 region has 15 residues. This CDR3 is CASSLSPGGSTEAFF. In nucleotides, the CDR3 is TGTGCCAGCAGTCTGTCGCCGGGGGGAAGCACTGAAGCTTTCTTT.

This rearrangement joins TRBV30 to TRBJ1-2, with 10 positions matching TRBD1. From germline, CDR1 is GTSNPN and CDR2 SVGIG (reference sequence). The CDR3 has 19 amino acids. The trim removed 7 bases at V and 1 base at J, leaving 21 bases unmatched. The CDR3 is CASSTGGNILMNRNYGYTF. CDR3 coding DNA: TGTGCCTCATCGACAGGGGGCAACATATTGATGAACCGTAACTATGGCTACACCTTC.

The V and J genes are TRBV20-1 and TRBJ2-1; no reliable D call. This CDR3 is 8 amino acids long. V was clipped by 4 bases and J by 14 bases, with 6 bases between them. Germline V lookup: CDR1 DFQATT, CDR2 SNEGSKA (reference sequence). Written as DNA, the CDR3 is TGCAGTGCTAACCGCGAGTTCTTC. It translates to CSANREFF.

The chain couples TRBV9 to TRBJ2-3; 10 nucleotides line up with TRBD2. This CDR3 region has 17 residues. The ends lost 3 bases at V and 4 bases at J; junction bases unmatched: 11. CDR1 and CDR2 (germline): SGDLS, YYNGEE. Written as DNA, the CDR3 is TGTGCCAGCAGCGAAAGCGGGGGGGCCTATATCTCAGATACGCAGTATTTT. This encodes CASSESGGAYISDTQYF.

The CDR3 spells CASSSRDRLSTEAFF. For the CDR3, the DNA is TGTGCCAGCAGCTCCCGGGACAGGCTGTCAACTGAAGCTTTCTTT. V gene TRBV11-1 combines with J gene TRBJ1-1; 8 bases line up with TRBD1. The germline gives CDR1 SGHAT, CDR2 FQDESV (reference sequence). The CDR3 length is 15 residues. The J segment lost 5 bases and the V segment lost 4 bases, leaving 9 bases of the junction unmatched.

The chain recombines TRBV5-4 with TRBJ1-1, with TRBD1 identical over 8 bases. CDR1 is SGHNT and CDR2 is YYREEE in the germline V gene (reference sequence). J was trimmed by 0 bases and V by 0 bases; bases with no gene match: 7. This CDR3 contains 17 residues. CDR3 DNA sequence: TGTGCCAGCAGCTTGGTCCCGACAGGGGTTATGAACACTGAAGCTTTCTTT. Translation gives CASSLVPTGVMNTEAFF.

The chain combines TRBV4-1 with TRBJ1-6; the match to TRBD1 covers 7 bases. The CDR3 is made up of 17 amino acids. Germline values: CDR1 MGHRA, CDR2 YSYEKL. Trimming took 1 base from V and 4 from J; bases not matched to a gene: 7. The CDR3 reads CASSQALRDRYNSPLHF. The CDR3 coding sequence is TGCGCCAGCAGCCAAGCGCTCCGGGACAGATATAATTCACCCCTCCACTTT.

The rearrangement joins TRBV7-9 to TRBJ1-1; D is unresolved. V dropped 7 bases and J dropped 7 bases, with 13 bases sitting between them. The germline CDR1 and CDR2 sequences are SEHNR and FQNEAQ (reference sequence). The CDR3 is 12 amino acids. CDR3 sequence (DNA): TGTGCCAGCACTTGGGGAGGTGATGAAGCTTTCTTT. Translation: CASTWGGDEAFF.

The rearrangement joins TRBV11-2 to TRBJ2-1, with TRBD1 as a possible D gene (5 bases). Trimming removed 5 bases from V and 2 bases from J, with 22 bases in between. Germline lookup yields CDR1 SGHAT and CDR2 FQNNGV. The CDR3 covers 18 residues. CDR3 coding DNA: TGTGCCAGCAGCCCCGTTCGGTTCGGCAGGGATCCCTACAATGAGCAGTTCTTC. This codes for CASSPVRFGRDPYNEQFF.

The rearrangement uses TRBV6-4 and TRBJ1-1; unclear D gene. V dropped 1 base and J dropped 10 bases, with 10 bases sitting between them. The germline V gene encodes CDR1 MRHNA and CDR2 SNTAGT. The CDR3 contains 12 residues. The DNA for the CDR3 is TGTGCCAGCAGTGACTACGGAGGCACAGCTTTCTTT. Amino acid sequence: CASSDYGGTAFF.

The chain recombines TRBV6-6 with TRBJ2-6; perhaps TRBD1 as D (5 bases). CDR3 size: 14 residues. CDR1 and CDR2 (germline): MNHNY, SVGAGI (reference sequence). The V gene lost 7 bases and the J gene lost 4 bases, with 11 bases spanning the gap. CDR3 nucleotide sequence: TGTGCCAGCACCCCAGGGTTCGGGGCCAACGTCCTGACTTTC. It yields the protein CASTPGFGANVLTF.

In this sample, this clone turned up once. The chain employs TRBV30 and TRBJ1-1; no definite D call. The CDR3 is made up of 13 amino acids. Per germline, CDR1 GTSNPN and CDR2 SVGIG (reference sequence). Trimming took off 2 bases at V and 4 bases at J, with 11 bases between the two ends. CDR3 bases: TGTGCCTGGAGTACCGGGGTTGGCACTGAAGCTTTCTTT. This encodes CAWSTGVGTEAFF.

This chain uses TRBV18 with TRBJ2-1; weak D call: TRBD2 (6 bases). Germline loops: CDR1 KGHSH, CDR2 LQKENI. The CDR3 covers 15 residues. With 2 bases removed from V and 6 bases from J, the gap between germline ends came to 14 bases. CDR3 DNA: TGTGCCAGCTCACCAAGGGTAGCGGTGGGCAATGAGCAGTTCTTC. This sequence encodes CASSPRVAVGNEQFF.

In this sample, this clone turned up a few times. The V gene is TRBV13, the J gene TRBJ1-3; D uncertain. V was trimmed by 10 bases and J by 4 bases, leaving 11 bases between them. From germline, CDR1 is PRHDT and CDR2 FYEKMQ (reference sequence). The CDR3 has 12 residues. The CDR3 region has the DNA TGTGCCACCCGTACCGGGGGAAACACCATATATTTT. Its protein is CATRTGGNTIYF. Combining the CDR3 with reference TRBV13 and TRBJ1-3 gives the whole variable domain AAGVIQSPRHLIKEKRETATLKCYPIPRHDTVYWYQQGPGQDPQFLISFYEKMQSDKGSIPDRFSAQQFSDYHSELNMSSLELGDSALYFCATRTGGNTIYFGEGSWLTVV.

The rearrangement links TRBV5-1 to TRBJ1-1; D unresolved. From germline, CDR1 is SGHRS and CDR2 YFSETQ. Trimming took 0 bases from V and 1 from J, leaving 4 bases between them. The CDR3 contains 13 residues. The CDR3 loop reads CASSLGANTEAFF. Written as DNA, the CDR3 is TGCGCCAGCAGCTTGGGAGCGAACACTGAAGCTTTCTTT. The variable domain in full, completed from reference TRBV5-1 and TRBJ1-1, reads KAGVTQTPRYLIKTRGQQVTLSCSPISGHRSVSWYQQTPGQGLQFLFEYFSETQRNKGNFPGRFSGRQFSNSRSEMNVSTLELGDSALYLCASSLGANTEAFFGQGTRLTVV.

The rearrangement links TRBV7-7 to TRBJ1-4, with 7 positions matching TRBD1. The CDR3 is made up of 13 amino acids. Germline V gene lookup returns CDR1 SSHAT and CDR2 FNYEAQ (reference sequence). CDR3 loop: CASAQGENEKLFF. The CDR3 nucleotides read TGTGCTAGCGCCCAGGGGGAGAATGAAAAACTGTTTTTT.

A single count supports this clone. This CDR3 is CASSVARDSIYEQYF. The CDR3 DNA sequence: TGTGCCAGCAGCGTAGCACGGGACAGCATCTACGAGCAGTACTTC. The chain employs TRBV5-4 and TRBJ2-7; 7 nucleotides align to TRBD1. With 4 bases clipped from V and 3 bases from J, the junction kept 10 bases outside the gene matches. Germline V gene data show CDR1 as SGHNT and CDR2 as YYREEE (reference sequence). The CDR3 has 15 amino acids.

The rearrangement links TRBV27 to TRBJ1-2; D is unresolved. Deletions cut 0 bases from V and 7 bases from J, with 9 bases between. This CDR3 region has 13 residues. Germline CDR1 reads MNHEY; CDR2 reads SMNVEV (reference sequence). The CDR3 sequence: CASSLSGRPGYTF. The CDR3 bases are TGTGCCAGCAGTTTATCTGGGAGGCCTGGCTACACCTTC.

The chain combines TRBV7-2 with TRBJ1-4, with a weak D call TRBD1 (6 bases). Trimming took off 5 bases at V and 6 bases at J, with 16 bases between the two ends. Per the germline V gene, CDR1 is SGHTA and CDR2 is FQGNSA. CDR3 length equals 15 residues. CDR3 nucleotides: TGTGCCAGCAGCATATCAGGGGCGCGTGATGAAAAACTGTTTTTT. Its translation is CASSISGARDEKLFF.

The chain has TRBV18 and TRBJ2-1; no clear D. Germline lookup yields CDR1 KGHSH and CDR2 LQKENI. The CDR3 has 12 amino acids. V shed 2 bases and J shed 4 bases, with 3 bases lying between them. The CDR3 DNA follows: TGTGCCAGCTCACCAGAGTACAATGAGCAGTTCTTC. Translating it yields CASSPEYNEQFF.

In regard to this clone: Germline is not matched at one junction end, which may reflect a read error. The chain carries TRBV6-5 and TRBJ2-2; D call uncertain. This CDR3 has 15 residues. The V gene's germline CDR1 is MNHEY and CDR2 SVGAGI. The CDR3 region has the DNA TGTGCCAACAGTCGCGGAGACCAGAACACCGGGGAGCTGTTTTTT. Protein product: CANSRGDQNTGELFF.

The V gene is TRBV9, the J gene TRBJ1-4, with 9 bases matching TRBD1. Per the germline V gene, CDR1 is SGDLS and CDR2 is YYNGEE. The CDR3 is 15 amino acids. Trimming at V came to 3 bases and at J to 7 bases, leaving 7 bases not matched to a gene. The CDR3 nucleotides are TGTGCCAGCAGCGCTAGGGGGGACAGGGCTGAAAAACTGTTTTTT. It encodes CASSARGDRAEKLFF.

J is TRBJ1-1 and V is TRBV5-1, with D hard to call. Trimming shortened V by 3 bases and J by 5 bases, and 17 bases separated the two germline ends. Germline V CDR1 and CDR2: SGHRS, YFSETQ. This CDR3 has 15 amino acids. DNA for the CDR3: TGCGCCAGCAGCTCGGGCCTTCTGGAGGGTACTGAAGCTTTCTTT. Protein: CASSSGLLEGTEAFF.